This paragraph reports one T cell receptor beta chain. Profiling relied on immunoSEQ multiplex PCR, and the TCRdb table lists in-frame clones only, not all of them. The table lists approximately 82,000 clones, around 94% of them singletons. The source of the sample is a study of technical replicates of blood from several donors. The CDR3 runs 16 residues. Trimming pared 2 bases from V and 3 bases from J, leaving 13 bases between. Germline lookup yields CDR1 LNHDA and CDR2 SQIVND (reference sequence). The sample comprised T cells isolated from PBMCs. The sequence was obtained from a human donor in good health. This chain uses TRBV19 with TRBJ2-2; D is uncertain. CDR3 region: CASSIIKWLDTGELFF. DNA of the CDR3: TGTGCCAGTAGTATAATTAAGTGGCTAGACACCGGGGAGCTGTTTTTT.